This T cell receptor beta chain was captured by sequencing in a study of T cells after yellow fever vaccination (dated by TCRdb to the late 2010s). Concerning the study at large: The SMART-Seq v4 Ultra Low Input RNA kit was used to prepare libraries from fractions with low cell numbers. To track T-cell clones before and after primary and booster YFV17D yellow fever vaccination, bulk TCR alpha and beta repertoires were sequenced longitudinally. The cohort comprised two healthy male donors, one aged 18 to 29 and one aged 30 to 40 years. Blood was collected at multiple timepoints before and after primary and secondary immunization, and bulk PBMC replicates and cell subsets were isolated. Study-wide conclusions, independent of this receptor: Only two donors were included in the study, so the extent to which the findings can be generalized is limited. Most clones expanded after primary vaccination (almost 98% of CD4 and approximately 86% of CD8) were re-detected after the booster, suggesting that broad memory maintenance occurred. Because abundant contaminating clonotypes from the bulk population could be contained in FACS-sorted repertoires, computational filtering was required. The secondary T-cell response was weaker than the primary response but faster, peaking on day 5 instead of day 15. A small fraction of clonotypes appeared in both the CD4 and CD8 compartments, likely as a result of convergent recombination.

TCR cDNA was made using 5'RACE template switching, a step that added a universal primer site and unique molecular identifiers. Priming of cDNA synthesis was performed from both the TCR alpha and TCR beta constant segments. Library amplification involved two PCR steps, and the second step added sample barcodes and sequencing adapters. Sequencing of libraries was done on Illumina HiSeq 2500 (2x100 bp) or NovaSeq (2x150 bp). In the paper's pipeline: MIGEC handled demultiplexing of reads and collapsing into UMI consensus sequences, while MiXCR performed V(D)J alignment. Clonotypes responding to the vaccine were identified with edgeR on replicate PBMC samples, with the criteria of FDR below 0.01 and a log2 fold change above 5 up to day 15. Bulk clonotypes were assigned CD4 or CD8 identity according to which sequenced CD4 or CD8 repertoire held them at higher abundance. In-frame beta chains were kept once TCRdb had trimmed the public reads at Q25 with fastp and called clones with MiXCR. Rows are combined by CDR3 protein, so each entry shows the most common genes and DNA. The V and J calls were not made by the authors but by TCRdb's processing. Recorded for this sample are some 670,000 distinct CDR3 sequences; 9% to 15% of them occurred a single time. The ten largest clonotypes hold approximately 15% of the sample.

This clonotype has a handful of counts. The antigen it binds to is not known. No clone much larger than this one lies a single base away; base qualities are absent. This specimen's treatment or condition label, interpreted: live attenuated yellow fever vaccine strain. At each blood-draw timepoint, two biological replicates of bulk PBMCs were collected. A standard Ficoll-Paque protocol was used to isolate PBMCs from peripheral blood. TriZol was used to extract RNA from bulk PBMCs, from CD4 and CD8 fractions, and from dextramer-positive and dextramer-negative fractions. In the germline V gene, CDR1 corresponds to SGHTA and CDR2 to FQGNSA. Between the V and J ends, shortened by 3 bases and 0 bases respectively, the junction contains 6 bases. Reading from cysteine to phenylalanine, the CDR3 counts 14 amino acids. Only the CDR3 DNA is retained, 42 bases long and in frame from the first base.

This chain is built from TRBV7-2 and TRBJ1-3; the D segment cannot be called with confidence. Sequenced material: PBMCs, taken on the day of the yellow fever booster vaccination. This clonotype was obtained from a man aged 30-40 years who received the YFV17D yellow fever vaccine. In nucleotides, the sequence is TGTGCCAGCAGCTTTGGGTACTCTGGAAACACCATATATTTT. Its coded protein is CASSFGYSGNTIYF.